This T cell receptor (beta chain) was recorded in a study of blood T cells in healthy people across ages. At least 5.5 micrograms of total RNA were extracted per sample. This clonotype was found a few times. Antigen unknown. The use of a sample-barcoded 5' primer and a J-beta primer mix characterized a second PCR of roughly 6 to 11 cycles. TCRdb processed the 5' RACE reads anew with MiXCR; each CDR3 protein has one entry. The repertoire consists of around 1,900,000 distinct CDR3 sequences, with roughly 43% occurring once and the leading ten covering roughly 23%. V was shortened by 3 bases and J by 4 bases, with 16 bases between the two germline ends. CDR1 is SNHLY and CDR2 is FYNNEI in the germline V gene. CDR3 size: 16 residues. Findings and caveats of the study: PBMC samples, being unsorted, prevented any conclusive comparison of naive and antigen-experienced cells.

J is TRBJ2-1 and V is TRBV2; perhaps TRBD2 as D (6 bases). Sequencing was carried out using blood. The clonotype originates from a human donor in good health. The CDR3, as DNA: TGTGCCAGCAGTGACGCTAATGCGGGGAAGTACAATGAGCAGTTCTTC. Translating gives CASSDANAGKYNEQFF.